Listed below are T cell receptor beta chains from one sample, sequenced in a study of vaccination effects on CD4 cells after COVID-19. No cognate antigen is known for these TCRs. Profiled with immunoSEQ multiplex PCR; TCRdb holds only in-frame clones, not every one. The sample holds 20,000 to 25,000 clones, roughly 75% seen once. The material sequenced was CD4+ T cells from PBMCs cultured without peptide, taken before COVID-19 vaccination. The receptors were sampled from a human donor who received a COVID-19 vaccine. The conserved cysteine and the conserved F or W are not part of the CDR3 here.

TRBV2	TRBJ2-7	ASSRPGHELEQY
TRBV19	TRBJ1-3	ASSIPPSGNTIY
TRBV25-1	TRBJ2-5	ASSGTSGSVETQY
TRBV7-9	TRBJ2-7	ASSSGQLSYEQY
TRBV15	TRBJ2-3	ATSRGGSGGATDTQY
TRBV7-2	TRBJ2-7	ASSPQSGRSEQY
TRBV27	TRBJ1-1	ASSLGNRWGQGSTEAF
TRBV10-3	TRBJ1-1	AARGTENTEAF
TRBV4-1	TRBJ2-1	ASSHTGTKIINEQF
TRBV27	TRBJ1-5	ASSYRGNQPQH
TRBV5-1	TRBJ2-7	ASSLREGYEQY
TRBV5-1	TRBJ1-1	ASSPSGGTNTEAF
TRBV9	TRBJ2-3	ASSGWAGGTDTQY
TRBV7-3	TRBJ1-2	ASSLDREQPLL
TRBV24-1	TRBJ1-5	ATSAGVEPQH
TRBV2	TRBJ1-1	ASDPDVGVNTEAF
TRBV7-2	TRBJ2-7	ASSYAAGGREQY
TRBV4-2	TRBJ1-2	ASSHEKPTGAYGYT
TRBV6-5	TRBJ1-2	ASKSVGLDGYT
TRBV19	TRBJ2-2	ASSPLERANTGELF
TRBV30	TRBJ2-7	AWKKGYQSYEQY
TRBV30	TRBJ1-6	AWSPHNSPLH
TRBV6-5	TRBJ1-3	ASNRDRATGNTIY
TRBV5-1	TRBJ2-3	ASSRWARDTQY
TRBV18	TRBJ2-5	ASSPRLGDRQETQY
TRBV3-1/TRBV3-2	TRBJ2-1	ASSQPGTYYNEQF
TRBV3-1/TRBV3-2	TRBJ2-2	ASSQVGQGLGELF
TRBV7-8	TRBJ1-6	ASSSTSVPGLYNSPLH
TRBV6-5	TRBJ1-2	ASSYSYRDYGYT
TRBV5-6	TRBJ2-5	ASSLARQGQETQY
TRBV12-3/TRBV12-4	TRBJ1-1	ASSFGPEAF
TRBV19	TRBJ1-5	ASSSNRGKRGNQPQH
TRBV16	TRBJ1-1	ASSRLGGANTEAF
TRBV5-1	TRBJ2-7	ASSLLRDRYIRGQY
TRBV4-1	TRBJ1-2	ASSRLQGPDGYT
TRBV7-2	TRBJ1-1	ASSLVGALEAF
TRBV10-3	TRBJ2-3	AISGGTPSTDTQY
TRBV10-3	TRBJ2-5	AISAEGQGAETQY
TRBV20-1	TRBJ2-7	SASRGYEQY
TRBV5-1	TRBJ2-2	ASSHPAGELF
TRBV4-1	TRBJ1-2	ASSQGSAIGYT
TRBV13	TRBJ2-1	ASSRPRGTHNEQF
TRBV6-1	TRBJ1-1	ASSDRGALSEAF